This paragraph covers one T cell receptor (beta chain) sequence. This record belongs to a study of blood T cell repertoires in COVID-19. Profiled with immunoSEQ multiplex PCR; TCRdb holds only in-frame clones, not every one. This table has around 150,000 clones, 80% to 85% appearing once. The specimen sequenced was peripheral blood. This receptor was obtained from a woman at least 80 years old with active or convalescent COVID-19.

CDR3 protein: CASSVGGGLETQYF. The CDR3 DNA reads TGTGCCAGCAGCGTAGGGGGGGGACTAGAGACCCAGTACTTC. The chain uses TRBV9 and TRBJ2-5; the match to TRBD2 covers 7 bases. The CDR3 sequence is 14 residues long. Unmatched junction bases numbered 3, after V lost 0 bases and J lost 4 bases. The germline CDR1 and CDR2 sequences are SGDLS and YYNGEE.